Shown below are 28 T cell receptor beta chains from a single sample sequenced in a study of T cells in Graves' hyperthyroidism and ophthalmopathy. What was amplified from RNA transcripts were TCR beta CDR3 regions. Initially, a first-round RT-PCR of the TCR CDR3 employed the HTBI primer set. In TCRdb, the multiplex PCR reads were re-called with MiXCR into one record per CDR3 protein. The sample lists around 600,000 distinct CDR3 sequences, 13% to 15% occurring once. Sample: blood. The receptors were sampled from a woman in her late teens or twenties with Graves' ophthalmopathy.

The chain has TRBV27 and TRBJ1-1, with D possibly TRBD1 on 5 matching bases. V was pared by 5 bases and J by 1 base, with 20 bases between. CDR1 MNHEY and CDR2 SMNVEV come from the germline V gene (reference sequence). This CDR3 is built from 17 residues. CDR3 loop: CASSHLGVRGRNTEAFF. The CDR3 nucleotides read TGTGCCAGCAGTCACCTAGGGGTACGGGGAAGGAACACTGAAGCTTTCTTT.

This clonotype was found many times. The chain combines TRBV7-9 with TRBJ2-3; 7 bases align to TRBD1. CDR3 size: 14 residues. The J segment lost 2 bases and the V segment lost 5 bases, leaving 4 bases of the junction unmatched. Germline V gene lookup returns CDR1 SEHNR and CDR2 FQNEAQ (reference sequence). CDR3 sequence reads: CASSVGQFTDTQYF. CDR3 DNA: TGTGCCAGCAGCGTGGGACAGTTCACAGATACGCAGTATTTT.

This chain's CDR3 is CASSPAGVNGYTF. The CDR3 coding sequence is TGTGCCAGCAGCCCCGCAGGGGTCAATGGCTACACCTTC. The chain couples TRBV7-3 to TRBJ1-2, with a possible D match to TRBD1 (6 bases). Germline V lookup: CDR1 SGHTA, CDR2 FQGTGA. The CDR3 has 13 amino acids. Deletions cut 5 bases from V and 6 bases from J, with 13 bases between.

This clonotype has more than one count but fewer than ten. V and J are TRBV18 and TRBJ2-1, with TRBD2 matching 11 bases. The trim removed 5 bases at V and 10 bases at J, leaving 16 bases unmatched. This CDR3 spans 17 amino acids. Germline V gene lookup returns CDR1 KGHSH and CDR2 LQKENI. CDR3 coding DNA: TGTGCCAGCTCAACCAAGGTCACTAGCGGGAGCGGATTAGAGCAGTTCTTC. It codes for CASSTKVTSGSGLEQFF.

To note about this clonotype: The junction departs from germline at one end; a sequencing error may be responsible. This rearrangement joins TRBV7-7 to TRBJ2-2, with a possible D match to TRBD2 (5 bases). Looked up from germline, CDR1 is SSHAT and CDR2 is FNYEAQ (reference sequence). The CDR3 extends over 18 amino acids. CDR3 residues: CASSLDRLASPNTGELFF. CDR3 in DNA: TGTGCTAGCAGCTTAGATCGGCTAGCCTCGCCGAACACCGGGGAGCTGTTTTTT.

This clonotype was recorded at least ten times. The chain employs TRBV11-2 and TRBJ2-5, with D hard to call. This CDR3 is built from 14 residues. V lost 6 bases to trimming and J lost 0 bases, with 11 bases between them. The V gene's germline CDR1 is SGHAT and CDR2 FQNNGV. The CDR3 DNA reads TGTGCCAGCAGTGGGATAAGGTACCAAGAGACCCAGTACTTC. It encodes CASSGIRYQETQYF.

The chain employs TRBV4-1 and TRBJ1-6, with D tentatively TRBD1 (5 bases). The CDR3 contains 15 residues. Germline V gene lookup returns CDR1 MGHRA and CDR2 YSYEKL. V lost 2 bases and J 9 bases, leaving 14 bases between the germline ends. DNA for the CDR3: TGCGCCAGCAGCCAACTTCTGGGGGTAGGTTCACCCCTCCACTTT. Amino acid sequence: CASSQLLGVGSPLHF.

The chain is built from TRBV5-1 and TRBJ2-3, with a possible D match to TRBD1 (5 bases). V gave up 0 bases and J gave up 2 bases, with 13 bases separating them. The CDR3 covers 16 residues. Germline CDR1 SGHRS, CDR2 YFSETQ. The CDR3 DNA sequence: TGCGCCAGCAGCTTGGGAAGGACAAGGGACACAGATACGCAGTATTTT. As protein: CASSLGRTRDTDTQYF.

This clonotype was counted many times. The rearrangement joins TRBV6-5 to TRBJ2-7; maybe TRBD2 (5 bases). With 3 bases removed from V and 3 bases from J, the gap between germline ends came to 12 bases. Germline loops: CDR1 MNHEY, CDR2 SVGAGI. This CDR3 comprises 14 residues. The CDR3 loop is CASSYLGNNYEQYF. Written as DNA, the CDR3 is TGTGCCAGCAGTTATCTCGGGAACAACTACGAGCAGTACTTC.

V gene TRBV24-1 combines with J gene TRBJ2-1; D not certain. V was cut by 3 bases and J by 4 bases, with 9 bases left in between. This CDR3 has 14 amino acids. The germline V gene has CDR1 KGHDR and CDR2 SFDVKD. In DNA, the CDR3 is TGTGCCACCAGTGATATCGTCCGATACAATGAGCAGTTCTTC. Translated, it gives CATSDIVRYNEQFF.

The rearrangement uses TRBV6-2 or TRBV6-3 and TRBJ2-1; TRBD2 is a possible D gene (5 bases). Germline V gives CDR1 MNHEY, CDR2 SVGEGT. V lost 7 bases and J 3 bases, leaving 13 bases between the germline ends. The CDR3 length is 14 residues. CDR3 coding DNA: TGTGCCAGCACGCGCGGGCCAGACTACAATGAGCAGTTCTTC. Amino acids: CASTRGPDYNEQFF.

The rearrangement links TRBV5-1 to TRBJ2-5; 12 nucleotides match TRBD1. This CDR3 spans 17 amino acids. The germline gives CDR1 SGHRS, CDR2 YFSETQ. The ends lost 1 base at V and 5 bases at J; junction bases unmatched: 9. The CDR3 region is CASSLTGTGGPVETQYF. In DNA form, the CDR3 reads TGCGCCAGCAGCTTGACCGGGACAGGGGGCCCCGTGGAGACCCAGTACTTC.

There are a few counts of this clonotype. The chain joins TRBV20-1 to TRBJ1-2, with D perhaps matching TRBD1 (6 bases). The CDR3 extends over 14 amino acids. Trimming cost V 2 bases and J 4 bases, with 14 bases left between them. Germline CDR1 and CDR2: DFQATT and SNEGSKA (reference sequence). The DNA of the CDR3 is TGCAGTGCTAGATGGCGAGGGGGACTCTATGGCTACACCTTC. Translation gives CSARWRGGLYGYTF.

This clonotype was observed a handful of times. The CDR3 sequence is CASSPSSANTGELFF. CDR3 nucleotides: TGTGCCAGCAGCCCCTCTAGCGCGAACACCGGGGAGCTGTTTTTT. The rearrangement links TRBV12-3 or TRBV12-4 to TRBJ2-2, with D possibly being TRBD2 (6 bases). CDR3 length: 15 amino acids. Trimming shortened V by 6 bases and J by 0 bases, and 11 bases separated the two germline ends.

The chain links TRBV18 to TRBJ2-1, with 7 bases aligning to TRBD2. This CDR3 comprises 15 residues. The germline V gene has CDR1 KGHSH and CDR2 LQKENI. Germline trimming cut 0 bases from V and 4 bases from J; bases unmatched to any gene: 3. The CDR3 loop reads CASSPPAGPYNEQFF. As DNA, the CDR3 is TGTGCCAGCTCACCACCAGCGGGACCTTACAATGAGCAGTTCTTC.

This clonotype showed up many times. J is TRBJ1-5 and V is TRBV11-2; TRBD1 aligns across 9 bases. With 4 bases clipped from V and 6 bases from J, the junction kept 7 bases outside the gene matches. The CDR3 is 15 amino acids. Looked up from germline, CDR1 is SGHAT and CDR2 is FQNNGV. CDR3 loop: CASSSGQGGLQPQHF. CDR3 DNA: TGTGCCAGCAGCTCGGGACAGGGAGGACTTCAGCCCCAGCATTTT.

This clonotype was found many times. V gene TRBV2 combines with J gene TRBJ1-1, with a possible D match to TRBD1 (5 bases). V lost 0 bases and J 0 bases, leaving 11 bases between the germline ends. There are 16 residues in the CDR3. Germline V CDR1 and CDR2: SNHLY, FYNNEI. CDR3 sequence reads: CASSEAWGRLNTEAFF. In nucleotides, the CDR3 is TGTGCCAGCAGTGAAGCTTGGGGCAGGCTGAACACTGAAGCTTTCTTT.

This clonotype was seen a few times. CDR3 in amino acids: CASSSRQGARGETQYF. Written as DNA, the CDR3 is TGTGCCAGCAGCTCTCGACAGGGGGCGCGAGGAGAGACCCAGTACTTC. This chain uses TRBV7-2 with TRBJ2-5; TRBD1 agrees at 10 bases. CDR3 length equals 16 residues. Germline V gene lookup returns CDR1 SGHTA and CDR2 FQGNSA. V was pared by 4 bases and J by 4 bases, with 9 bases of the junction left unmatched.

This clonotype was observed a handful of times. The chain joins TRBV4-2 to TRBJ1-1; possible D gene TRBD1, 5 bases. The CDR3 extends over 15 amino acids. Germline values: CDR1 LGHNA, CDR2 YNFKEQ. Trimming stripped 0 bases from V and 4 bases from J, with 12 bases between. The CDR3 DNA sequence: TGTGCCAGCAGCCAAGATCATGGGGGAGGCACTGAAGCTTTCTTT. As protein: CASSQDHGGGTEAFF.

In this sample, this clonotype turned up many times. The J gene is TRBJ2-3, the V gene TRBV12-3 or TRBV12-4; D uncertain. V was cut by 0 bases and J by 2 bases, with 6 bases left in between. The CDR3 totals 14 residues. CDR3 nucleotide sequence: TGTGCCAGCAGTTTAGCGCGCCCCACAGATACGCAGTATTTT. It yields the protein CASSLARPTDTQYF.

This clonotype appeared a few times. This chain joins TRBV2 and TRBJ2-4, with D perhaps TRBD1 (5 bases). Germline V gene data show CDR1 as SNHLY and CDR2 as FYNNEI. V lost 6 bases, J lost 0 bases, and 21 bases lay in between. This CDR3 is 18 amino acids long. In nucleotides, the CDR3 is TGTGCCAGCAGCCGAGGTCCGCTGGCAGGGCTAGCCAAAAACATTCAGTACTTC. Translation: CASSRGPLAGLAKNIQYF. The full variable domain, its missing parts supplied by reference TRBV2 and TRBJ2-4, is EPEVTQTPSHQVTQMGQEVILRCVPISNHLYFYWYRQILGQKVEFLVSFYNNEISEKSEIFDDQFSVERPDGSNFTLKIRSTKLEDSAMYFCASSRGPLAGLAKNIQYFGAGTRLSVL.

The genes are TRBV7-8 and TRBJ2-6; either TRBD1 or TRBD2 may fit D (6 bases each). The J call may be incorrect, as the DNA end agrees better with TRBJ2-7. The CDR3 runs to 14 residues. Per the germline V gene, CDR1 is SGHVS and CDR2 is FQNEAQ. CDR3 sequence reads: CASSFRTGANEQYF. CDR3 nucleotides: TGTGCCAGCAGCTTTAGGACGGGGGCCAACGAGCAGTACTTC.

This clonotype was counted between two and nine times. The chain uses TRBV18 and TRBJ1-4; no firm D call. The germline gives CDR1 KGHSH, CDR2 LQKENI. Trimming shortened V by 2 bases and J by 6 bases, and 7 bases separated the two germline ends. The CDR3 contains 13 residues. The CDR3 bases are TGTGCCAGCTCACCAAATGGGGATGAAAAACTGTTTTTT. This gives the protein CASSPNGDEKLFF. Full variable domain (missing parts from reference TRBV18 and TRBJ1-4): NAGVMQNPRHLVRRRGQEARLRCSPMKGHSHVYWYRQLPEEGLKFMVYLQKENIIDESGMPKERFSAEFPKEGPSILRIQQVVRGDSAAYFCASSPNGDEKLFFGSGTQLSVL.

This clonotype was detected only a few times. The chain joins TRBV14 to TRBJ2-2; D is tentatively TRBD1 or TRBD2 (5 bases each). The CDR3 runs 16 residues. Germline assignment: CDR1 SGHDN and CDR2 FVKESK. V was pared by 4 bases and J by 4 bases, with 16 bases between. The CDR3 region is CASSPMSYGATGELFF. In nucleotides, the CDR3 is TGTGCCAGCAGCCCCATGTCCTACGGGGCCACCGGGGAGCTGTTTTTT.

Ten or more counts support this clonotype. The chain uses TRBV28 and TRBJ2-7; D ambiguous. Germline lookup yields CDR1 MDHEN and CDR2 SYDVKM. Between the trimmed V and J ends, which lost 6 bases and 3 bases, there was a span of 6 bases. This CDR3 has 11 residues. CDR3 amino acids: CASSLDYEQYF. DNA for the CDR3: TGTGCCAGCAGCTTAGACTACGAGCAGTACTTC.

The chain combines TRBV4-1 with TRBJ2-7, with TRBD2 identical over 9 bases. The CDR3 loop spans 15 amino acids. Per the germline V gene, CDR1 is MGHRA and CDR2 is YSYEKL. Unmatched junction bases numbered 4, after V lost 2 bases and J lost 2 bases. The CDR3 DNA is TGCGCCAGCAGCCAACCTCCTAGCGGGACCTACGAGCAGTACTTC. This codes for CASSQPPSGTYEQYF.

The chain's CDR3 is CASSPYRGRDSPLHF. CDR3 bases: TGTGCCAGCTCACCATACAGGGGCAGGGATTCACCCCTCCACTTT. The chain joins TRBV18 to TRBJ1-6; 7 nucleotides line up with TRBD1. V gave up 2 bases and J gave up 8 bases; unmatched junction bases: 6. This CDR3 is 15 amino acids long. Germline V gives CDR1 KGHSH, CDR2 LQKENI.

This clonotype was seen ten or more times. The V and J genes are TRBV29-1 and TRBJ1-2; D gene uncertain. Between the trimmed V and J ends, which lost 3 bases and 1 base, there was a span of 9 bases. Germline V gives CDR1 SQVTM, CDR2 ANQGSEA. This CDR3 has 13 residues. Written as DNA, the CDR3 is TGCAGCGTTGACCCGGATGATAACTATGGCTACACCTTC. It yields the protein CSVDPDDNYGYTF. Looking up the rest from reference TRBV29-1 and TRBJ1-2 gives the full variable domain: SAVISQKPSRDICQRGTSLTIQCQVDSQVTMMFWYRQQPGQSLTLIATANQGSEATYESGFVIDKFPISRPNLTFSTLTVSNMSPEDSSIYLCSVDPDDNYGYTFGSGTRLTVV.